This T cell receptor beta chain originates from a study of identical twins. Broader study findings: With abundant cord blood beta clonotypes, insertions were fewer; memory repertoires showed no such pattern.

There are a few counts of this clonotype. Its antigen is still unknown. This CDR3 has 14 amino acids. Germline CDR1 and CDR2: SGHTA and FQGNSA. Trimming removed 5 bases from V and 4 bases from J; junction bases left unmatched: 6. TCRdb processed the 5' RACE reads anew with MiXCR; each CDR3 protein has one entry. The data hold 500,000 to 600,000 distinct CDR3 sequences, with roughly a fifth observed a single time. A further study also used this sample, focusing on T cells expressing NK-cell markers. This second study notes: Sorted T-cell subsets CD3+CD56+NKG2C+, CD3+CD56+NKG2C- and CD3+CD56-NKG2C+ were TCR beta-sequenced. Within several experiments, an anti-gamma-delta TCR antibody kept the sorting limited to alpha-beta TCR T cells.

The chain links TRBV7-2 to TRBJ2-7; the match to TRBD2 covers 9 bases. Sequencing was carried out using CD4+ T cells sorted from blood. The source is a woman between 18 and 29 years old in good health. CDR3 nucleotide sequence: TGTGCCAGCAGCATGACTAGCGGTGCATACGAGCAGTACTTC. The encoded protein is CASSMTSGAYEQYF.